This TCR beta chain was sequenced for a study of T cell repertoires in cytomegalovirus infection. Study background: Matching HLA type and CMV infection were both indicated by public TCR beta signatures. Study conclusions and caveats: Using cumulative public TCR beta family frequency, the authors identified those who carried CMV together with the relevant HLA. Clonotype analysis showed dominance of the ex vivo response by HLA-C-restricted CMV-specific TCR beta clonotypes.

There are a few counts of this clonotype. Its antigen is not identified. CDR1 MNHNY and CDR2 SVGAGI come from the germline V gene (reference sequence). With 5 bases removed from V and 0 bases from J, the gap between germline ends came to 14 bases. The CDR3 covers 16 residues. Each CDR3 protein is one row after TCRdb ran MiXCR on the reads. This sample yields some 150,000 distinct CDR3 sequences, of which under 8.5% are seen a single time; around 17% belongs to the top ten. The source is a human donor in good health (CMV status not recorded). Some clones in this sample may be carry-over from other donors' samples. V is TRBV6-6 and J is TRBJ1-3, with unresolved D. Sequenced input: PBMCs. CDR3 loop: CASSTSPGDSGNTIYF. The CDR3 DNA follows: TGTGCCAGCAGTACTAGCCCCGGAGACTCTGGAAACACCATATATTTT.